This T cell receptor (beta chain) was captured by sequencing in a study of glioma-infiltrating T cells. CDR1 and CDR2 from the germline V gene are DFQATT and SNEGSKA (reference sequence). V was pared by 0 bases and J by 2 bases, with 7 bases between. This CDR3 contains 13 residues. TCR alpha and beta CDR3 regions were amplified from RNA using iRepertoire nested multiplex PCR. TCRdb passed the multiplex PCR reads through MiXCR, listing each CDR3 protein once. The sample lists some 150,000 distinct CDR3 sequences, approximately 40% occurring once. This clonotype was recorded a few times. The TCR comes from a human donor with low-grade glioma or glioblastoma, undergoing nonglioma brain surgery, or in good health (not recorded which). The V gene is TRBV20-1, the J gene TRBJ1-2, with D unclear. Specimen: glioma tissue, nonneoplastic brain tissue, or PBMCs (not recorded which). This CDR3 reads CSARDGENYGYTF. The CDR3 DNA reads TGCAGTGCTAGAGATGGAGAGAACTATGGCTACACCTTC.